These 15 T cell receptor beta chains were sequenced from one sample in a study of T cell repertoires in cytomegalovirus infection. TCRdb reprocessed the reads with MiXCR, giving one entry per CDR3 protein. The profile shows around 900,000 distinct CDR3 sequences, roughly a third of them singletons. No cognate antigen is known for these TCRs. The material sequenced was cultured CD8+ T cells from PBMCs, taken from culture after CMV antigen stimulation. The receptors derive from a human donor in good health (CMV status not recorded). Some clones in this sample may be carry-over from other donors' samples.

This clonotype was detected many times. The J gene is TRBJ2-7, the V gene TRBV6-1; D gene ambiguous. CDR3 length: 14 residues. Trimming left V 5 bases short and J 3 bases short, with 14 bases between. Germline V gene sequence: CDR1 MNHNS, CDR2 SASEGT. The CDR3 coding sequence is TGTGCCAGCAGTCTACGGTTTCCGGACTACGAGCAGTACGTC. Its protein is CASSLRFPDYEQYV.

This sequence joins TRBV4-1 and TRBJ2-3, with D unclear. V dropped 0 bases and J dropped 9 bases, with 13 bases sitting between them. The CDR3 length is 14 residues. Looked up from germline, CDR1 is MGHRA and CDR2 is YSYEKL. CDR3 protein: CASSQDNSIDTQYF. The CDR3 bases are TGCGCCAGCAGCCAAGATAACAGTATTGACACGCAGTATTTT.

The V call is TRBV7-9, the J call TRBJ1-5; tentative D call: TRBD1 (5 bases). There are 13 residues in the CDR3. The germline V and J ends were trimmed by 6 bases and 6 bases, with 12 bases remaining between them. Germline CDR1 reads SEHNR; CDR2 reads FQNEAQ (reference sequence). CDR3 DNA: TGTGCCAGCAGGAGAGGGGATGGTCAGCCCCAGCATTTT. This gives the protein CASRRGDGQPQHF.

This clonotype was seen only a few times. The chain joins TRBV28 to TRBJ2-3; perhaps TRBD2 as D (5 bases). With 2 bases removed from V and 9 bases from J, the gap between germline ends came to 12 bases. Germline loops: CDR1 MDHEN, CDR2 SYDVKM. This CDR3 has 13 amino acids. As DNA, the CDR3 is TGTGCCAGCAGTTTACCCCCTTGGAGGACGCAGTATTTT. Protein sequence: CASSLPPWRTQYF. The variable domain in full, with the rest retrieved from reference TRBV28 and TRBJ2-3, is DVKVTQSSRYLVKRTGEKVFLECVQDMDHENMFWYRQDPGLGLRLIYFSYDVKMKEKGDIPEGYSVSREKKERFSLILESASTNQTSMYLCASSLPPWRTQYFGPGTRLTVL.

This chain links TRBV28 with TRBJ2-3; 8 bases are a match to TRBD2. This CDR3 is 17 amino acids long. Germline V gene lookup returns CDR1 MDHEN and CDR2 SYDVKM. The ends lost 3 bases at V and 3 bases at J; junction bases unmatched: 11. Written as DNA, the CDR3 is TGTGCCAGCAGTTTCGAGATAGCGGGGCGTTCAACAGATACGCAGTATTTT. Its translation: CASSFEIAGRSTDTQYF.

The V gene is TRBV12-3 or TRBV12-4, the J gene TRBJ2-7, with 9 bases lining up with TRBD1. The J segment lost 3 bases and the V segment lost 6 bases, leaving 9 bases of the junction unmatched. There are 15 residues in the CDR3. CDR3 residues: CASSSPGTGIYEQYF. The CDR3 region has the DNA TGTGCCAGCAGCAGCCCCGGGACAGGGATCTACGAGCAGTACTTC.

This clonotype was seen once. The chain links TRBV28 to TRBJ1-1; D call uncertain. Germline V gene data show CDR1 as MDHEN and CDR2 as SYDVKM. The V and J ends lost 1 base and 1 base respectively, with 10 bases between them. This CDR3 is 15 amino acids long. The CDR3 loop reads CASSLYEVSNTEAFF. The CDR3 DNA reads TGTGCCAGCAGTTTATATGAGGTTTCGAACACTGAAGCTTTCTTT.

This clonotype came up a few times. The CDR3 loop is CASSPPNRASLGYGYTF. CDR3 DNA: TGTGCCAGCAGTCCCCCGAACAGGGCCTCCTTGGGGTATGGCTACACCTTC. The chain has TRBV2 and TRBJ1-2, with a possible D match to TRBD1 (6 bases). The germline CDR1 and CDR2 sequences are SNHLY and FYNNEI. V lost 5 bases, J lost 5 bases, and 24 bases lay in between. The CDR3 has 17 amino acids. Full variable domain (outside the CDR3, taken from reference TRBV2 and TRBJ1-2): EPEVTQTPSHQVTQMGQEVILRCVPISNHLYFYWYRQILGQKVEFLVSFYNNEISEKSEIFDDQFSVERPDGSNFTLKIRSTKLEDSAMYFCASSPPNRASLGYGYTFGSGTRLTVV.

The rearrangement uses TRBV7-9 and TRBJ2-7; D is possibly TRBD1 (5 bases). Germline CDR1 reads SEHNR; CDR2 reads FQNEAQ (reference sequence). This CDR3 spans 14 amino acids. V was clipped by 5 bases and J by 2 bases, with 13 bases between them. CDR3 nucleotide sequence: TGTGCCAGCAGCGGGGCTCCCCGGGCCTACGAGCAGTACTTC. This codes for CASSGAPRAYEQYF.

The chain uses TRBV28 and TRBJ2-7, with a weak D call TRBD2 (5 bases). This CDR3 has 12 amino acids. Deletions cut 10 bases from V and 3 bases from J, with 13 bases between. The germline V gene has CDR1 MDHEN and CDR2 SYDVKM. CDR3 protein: CATKHRGYEQYV. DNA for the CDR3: TGTGCCACCAAGCACCGGGGCTACGAGCAGTACGTC.

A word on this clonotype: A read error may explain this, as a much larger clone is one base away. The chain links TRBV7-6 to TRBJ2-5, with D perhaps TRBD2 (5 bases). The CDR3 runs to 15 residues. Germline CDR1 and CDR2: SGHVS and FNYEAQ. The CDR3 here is CVSGVEGVKGETQYF. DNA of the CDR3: TGTGTCAGTGGGGTAGAGGGCGTTAAGGGAGAGACCCAGTACTTC.

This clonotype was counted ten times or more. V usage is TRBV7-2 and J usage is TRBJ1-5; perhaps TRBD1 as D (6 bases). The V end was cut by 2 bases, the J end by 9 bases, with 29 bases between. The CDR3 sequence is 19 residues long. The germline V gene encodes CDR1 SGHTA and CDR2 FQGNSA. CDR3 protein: CASSLNHLRDTYSTVPQHF. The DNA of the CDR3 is TGTGCCAGCAGCTTAAATCACCTGAGGGACACATATAGCACGGTGCCCCAGCATTTT.

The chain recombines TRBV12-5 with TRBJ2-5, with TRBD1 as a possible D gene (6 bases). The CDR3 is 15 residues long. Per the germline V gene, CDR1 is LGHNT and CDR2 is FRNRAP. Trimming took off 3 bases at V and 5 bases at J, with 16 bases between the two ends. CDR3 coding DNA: TGTGCTAGTGGTTTCTCAGGGGCGCATTCGGAGACCCAGTACTTC. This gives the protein CASGFSGAHSETQYF. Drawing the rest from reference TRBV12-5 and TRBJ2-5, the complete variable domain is DARVTQTPRHKVTEMGQEVTMRCQPILGHNTVFWYRQTMMQGLELLAYFRNRAPLDDSGMPKDRFSAEMPDATLATLKIQPSEPRDSAVYFCASGFSGAHSETQYFGPGTRLLVL.

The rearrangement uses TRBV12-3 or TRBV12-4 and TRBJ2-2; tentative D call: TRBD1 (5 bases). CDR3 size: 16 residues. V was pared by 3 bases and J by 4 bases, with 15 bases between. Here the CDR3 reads CASSFQGEFFTGELFF. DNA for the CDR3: TGTGCCAGCAGTTTTCAGGGCGAGTTTTTCACCGGGGAGCTGTTTTTT.

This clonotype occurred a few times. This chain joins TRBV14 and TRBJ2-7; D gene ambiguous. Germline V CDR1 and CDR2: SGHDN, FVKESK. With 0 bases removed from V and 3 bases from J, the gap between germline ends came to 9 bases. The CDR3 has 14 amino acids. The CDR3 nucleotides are TGTGCCAGCAGCCAAGAGGCACAGTACTACGAGCAGTACTTC. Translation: CASSQEAQYYEQYF.